Listed here is a single T cell receptor beta chain. The data were obtained in a study of cytomegalovirus exposure and HLA in healthy donors. The CDR3 runs to 13 residues. Per the germline V gene, CDR1 is SGHRS and CDR2 is YFSETQ. The ends were cut back, 4 bases at V and 2 bases at J, with 9 bases in the middle. It was with 60 Vbeta and 13 Jbeta primers that the PCR ran. Generated by immunoSEQ multiplex PCR, the TCRdb table keeps only in-frame clones and is missing some. The sample lists around 76,000 clones, 55% to 80% occurring once. V usage is TRBV5-1 and J usage is TRBJ2-5; D not resolved. Sequencing was done on a sample of PBMCs. The clonotype originates from a man aged 35 to 55 in good health and CMV-seropositive. CDR3 loop: CASSATVQETQYF. CDR3 nucleotides: TGCGCCAGCAGCGCCACGGTGCAAGAGACCCAGTACTTC.